A selection of T cell receptor beta chains follows, all from one sample in a study of T cell changes during pregnancy in multiple sclerosis. The protocol was immunoSEQ multiplex PCR, while the TCRdb copy is restricted to in-frame clones and leaves out a portion. The table shows roughly 45,000 clones, with 90% occurring only once. The sample consisted of peripheral blood, taken in the second trimester of pregnancy. These receptors were taken from a female donor in good health, enrolled as a control in a pregnancy study. CDR3s include the opening cysteine and the closing phenylalanine or tryptophan. A D gene is named only where the DNA matches it firmly. Clone size, where shown, is once, few, many, or a class for clones that have expanded.

D: .; J: TRBJ1-1; V: TRBV7-6; size: .; CDR3: CASSSNSGPGTEAFF; DNA: TGTGCCAGCAGCTCTAACTCAGGGCCAGGCACTGAAGCTTTCTTT
D: .; J: TRBJ2-3; V: TRBV5-6; size: .; CDR3: CASSYAGTDTQYF; DNA: TGTGCCAGCAGCTACGCGGGAACAGATACGCAGTATTTT
D: .; J: TRBJ1-5; V: TRBV2; size: .; CDR3: CASRSGGNQPQHF; DNA: TGTGCCAGCAGATCAGGGGGCAATCAGCCCCAGCATTTT
D: TRBD2; J: TRBJ2-3; V: TRBV6-1; size: .; CDR3: CASSGSSGASTDTQYF; DNA: TGTGCCAGCAGTGGGTCTAGCGGGGCGAGCACAGATACGCAGTATTTT
D: TRBD2; J: TRBJ2-1; V: TRBV18; size: .; CDR3: CASSRVAGPSYNEQFF; DNA: TGTGCCAGCTCGCGAGTAGCGGGCCCATCCTACAATGAGCAGTTCTTC
D: TRBD1; J: TRBJ1-2; V: TRBV6-1; size: .; CDR3: CASSEAPVQGGGYTF; DNA: TGTGCCAGCAGTGAAGCGCCGGTACAGGGGGGAGGCTACACCTTC
D: .; J: TRBJ2-7; V: TRBV18; size: .; CDR3: CASSPPNSGSSRSYEQYF; DNA: TGTGCCAGCTCACCACCTAATTCCGGGAGCTCTAGGTCCTACGAGCAGTACTTC
D: TRBD1; J: TRBJ2-7; V: TRBV4-1; size: .; CDR3: CASSQHIDPTGGLYEQYF; DNA: TGCGCCAGCAGCCAACATATAGACCCGACAGGGGGTCTCTACGAGCAGTACTTC
D: .; J: TRBJ2-7; V: TRBV10-1; size: .; CDR3: CASSESPGLGYEQYF; DNA: TGCGCCAGCAGTGAGTCGCCAGGACTGGGGTACGAGCAGTACTTC
D: .; J: TRBJ2-3; V: TRBV7-9; size: .; CDR3: CASSQRDFASGTDTQYF; DNA: TGTGCCAGCAGCCAACGGGACTTCGCGTCGGGGACAGATACGCAGTATTTT
D: TRBD1; J: TRBJ2-7; V: TRBV4-1; size: .; CDR3: CASSQETGVWREQYF; DNA: TGCGCCAGCAGCCAAGAGACAGGGGTTTGGCGCGAGCAGTACTTC
D: TRBD2; J: TRBJ2-3; V: TRBV7-2; size: once; CDR3: CASSLVASGGVGTQYF; DNA: TGTGCCAGCAGCTTAGTGGCTAGCGGGGGGGTGGGCACGCAGTATTTT
D: .; J: TRBJ1-2; V: TRBV19; size: few; CDR3: CASTGASSNYGYTF; DNA: TGTGCCAGTACGGGAGCGTCCTCTAACTATGGCTACACCTTC
D: TRBD1; J: TRBJ2-1; V: TRBV28; size: once; CDR3: CAGQGAGYTEQFF; DNA: TGTGCAGGACAGGGGGCCGGATATACTGAGCAGTTCTTC
D: .; J: TRBJ1-1; V: TRBV2; size: .; CDR3: CASSVEGSEAFF; DNA: TGTGCCAGCAGTGTAGAGGGATCTGAAGCTTTCTTT
D: .; J: TRBJ2-1; V: TRBV10-3; size: .; CDR3: CAISRTSDYNNEQFF; DNA: TGTGCCATCAGCAGGACTTCCGACTATAACAATGAGCAGTTCTTC
D: .; J: TRBJ2-7; V: TRBV5-1; size: .; CDR3: CASSFLGHEQYF; DNA: TGCGCCAGCAGCTTTTTGGGCCACGAGCAGTACTTC
D: .; J: TRBJ2-2; V: TRBV6-1; size: .; CDR3: CASARGAGELFF; DNA: TGTGCCAGCGCCCGCGGGGCCGGGGAGCTGTTTTTT
D: TRBD2; J: TRBJ2-1; V: TRBV5-1; size: few; CDR3: CASTPGLDYNEQFF; DNA: TGCGCCAGCACCCCGGGACTAGATTACAATGAGCAGTTCTTC
D: .; J: TRBJ2-3; V: TRBV4-1; size: .; CDR3: CASSLEGRGSLDTQYF; DNA: TGCGCCAGCAGCCTGGAGGGGAGGGGGTCCTTAGATACGCAGTATTTT
D: TRBD2; J: TRBJ2-2; V: TRBV6-1; size: .; CDR3: CASARLAETGELFF; DNA: TGTGCCAGCGCGAGGCTAGCGGAGACCGGGGAGCTGTTTTTT
D: .; J: TRBJ1-1; V: TRBV30; size: .; CDR3: CAWSRTFQAFF; DNA: TGTGCCTGGAGTCGGACTTTTCAGGCTTTCTTT
D: .; J: TRBJ1-1; V: TRBV29-1; size: .; CDR3: CSTVNTEAFF; DNA: TGCAGTACGGTGAACACTGAAGCTTTCTTT
D: TRBD1; J: TRBJ1-6; V: TRBV7-2; size: .; CDR3: CASSLGGRGLKSPLHF; DNA: TGTGCCAGCAGCTTAGGTGGCAGGGGGTTAAAGTCACCCCTCCACTTT
D: .; J: TRBJ1-2; V: TRBV11-3; size: once; CDR3: CASSSFLAGAGYTF; DNA: TGTGCCAGCAGCTCCTTCCTGGCAGGGGCTGGCTACACCTTC
D: TRBD2; J: TRBJ2-3; V: TRBV5-1; size: .; CDR3: CASSLPLAGVGDTQYF; DNA: TGCGCCAGCAGCTTGCCTCTAGCGGGGGTTGGAGATACGCAGTATTTT
D: TRBD2; J: TRBJ2-2; V: TRBV7-2; size: once; CDR3: CASSPSGLGELFF; DNA: TGTGCCAGCAGCCCTAGCGGGCTCGGGGAGCTGTTTTTT
D: .; J: TRBJ2-7; V: TRBV21-1; size: once; CDR3: CASSKARQGEQYF; DNA: TGTGCCAGCAGCAAAGCTAGACAGGGCGAGCAGTACTTC
D: TRBD1; J: TRBJ1-6; V: TRBV5-1; size: .; CDR3: CASSKTWDREYSPLHF; DNA: TGCGCCAGCAGCAAAACCTGGGACAGGGAATATTCACCCCTCCACTTT
D: TRBD1; J: TRBJ1-1; V: TRBV6-4; size: .; CDR3: CARPKGTGATEAFF; DNA: TGTGCCAGGCCCAAGGGGACAGGGGCTACTGAAGCTTTCTTT
D: TRBD2; J: TRBJ2-7; V: TRBV5-4; size: .; CDR3: CASSAGGSYEQYF; DNA: TGTGCCAGCAGCGCGGGGGGCTCCTACGAGCAGTACTTC
D: .; J: TRBJ2-5; V: TRBV27; size: .; CDR3: CASSFRGMETQYF; DNA: TGTGCCAGCAGTTTTCGGGGAATGGAGACCCAGTACTTC
D: TRBD1; J: TRBJ1-1; V: TRBV5-6; size: .; CDR3: CVYTSRDRFASGTEAFF; DNA: TGTGTCTACACCTCCCGGGACAGATTTGCCTCCGGCACTGAAGCTTTCTTT
D: .; J: TRBJ1-2; V: TRBV7-6; size: .; CDR3: CASSRQENYGYTF; DNA: TGTGCCAGCAGCCGACAGGAGAACTATGGCTACACCTTC
D: .; J: TRBJ1-1; V: TRBV7-9; size: .; CDR3: CASSREVNTEAFF; DNA: TGTGCCAGCAGCCGGGAAGTCAACACTGAAGCTTTCTTT
D: .; J: TRBJ2-1; V: TRBV11-3; size: .; CDR3: CASSLASVNNEQFF; DNA: TGTGCCAGCAGCTTGGCCTCAGTGAACAATGAGCAGTTCTTC
D: TRBD1; J: TRBJ1-4; V: TRBV6-5; size: .; CDR3: CASSRARQGNEKLFF; DNA: TGTGCCAGCAGCAGGGCGCGACAGGGAAATGAAAAACTGTTTTTT
D: TRBD1; J: TRBJ1-1; V: TRBV7-2; size: .; CDR3: CASSLDNTGVGAFF; DNA: TGTGCCAGCAGCTTAGATAATACAGGGGTGGGAGCTTTCTTT
D: .; J: TRBJ1-1; V: TRBV5-6; size: .; CDR3: CASSLQGAEAFF; DNA: TGTGCCAGCAGCTTGCAAGGGGCTGAAGCTTTCTTT
D: TRBD1; J: TRBJ1-5; V: TRBV6-5; size: .; CDR3: CASSRTGGDQPQHF; DNA: TGTGCCAGCAGTCGGACAGGGGGGGATCAGCCCCAGCATTTT
D: TRBD1; J: TRBJ2-7; V: TRBV6-5; size: many; CDR3: CASSTSGTAPYEQYF; DNA: TGTGCCAGCAGTACCTCCGGGACAGCACCCTACGAGCAGTACTTC
D: .; J: TRBJ2-3; V: TRBV7-9; size: .; CDR3: CASSLASGIDTQYF; DNA: TGTGCCAGCAGCTTAGCTAGCGGCATAGATACGCAGTATTTT